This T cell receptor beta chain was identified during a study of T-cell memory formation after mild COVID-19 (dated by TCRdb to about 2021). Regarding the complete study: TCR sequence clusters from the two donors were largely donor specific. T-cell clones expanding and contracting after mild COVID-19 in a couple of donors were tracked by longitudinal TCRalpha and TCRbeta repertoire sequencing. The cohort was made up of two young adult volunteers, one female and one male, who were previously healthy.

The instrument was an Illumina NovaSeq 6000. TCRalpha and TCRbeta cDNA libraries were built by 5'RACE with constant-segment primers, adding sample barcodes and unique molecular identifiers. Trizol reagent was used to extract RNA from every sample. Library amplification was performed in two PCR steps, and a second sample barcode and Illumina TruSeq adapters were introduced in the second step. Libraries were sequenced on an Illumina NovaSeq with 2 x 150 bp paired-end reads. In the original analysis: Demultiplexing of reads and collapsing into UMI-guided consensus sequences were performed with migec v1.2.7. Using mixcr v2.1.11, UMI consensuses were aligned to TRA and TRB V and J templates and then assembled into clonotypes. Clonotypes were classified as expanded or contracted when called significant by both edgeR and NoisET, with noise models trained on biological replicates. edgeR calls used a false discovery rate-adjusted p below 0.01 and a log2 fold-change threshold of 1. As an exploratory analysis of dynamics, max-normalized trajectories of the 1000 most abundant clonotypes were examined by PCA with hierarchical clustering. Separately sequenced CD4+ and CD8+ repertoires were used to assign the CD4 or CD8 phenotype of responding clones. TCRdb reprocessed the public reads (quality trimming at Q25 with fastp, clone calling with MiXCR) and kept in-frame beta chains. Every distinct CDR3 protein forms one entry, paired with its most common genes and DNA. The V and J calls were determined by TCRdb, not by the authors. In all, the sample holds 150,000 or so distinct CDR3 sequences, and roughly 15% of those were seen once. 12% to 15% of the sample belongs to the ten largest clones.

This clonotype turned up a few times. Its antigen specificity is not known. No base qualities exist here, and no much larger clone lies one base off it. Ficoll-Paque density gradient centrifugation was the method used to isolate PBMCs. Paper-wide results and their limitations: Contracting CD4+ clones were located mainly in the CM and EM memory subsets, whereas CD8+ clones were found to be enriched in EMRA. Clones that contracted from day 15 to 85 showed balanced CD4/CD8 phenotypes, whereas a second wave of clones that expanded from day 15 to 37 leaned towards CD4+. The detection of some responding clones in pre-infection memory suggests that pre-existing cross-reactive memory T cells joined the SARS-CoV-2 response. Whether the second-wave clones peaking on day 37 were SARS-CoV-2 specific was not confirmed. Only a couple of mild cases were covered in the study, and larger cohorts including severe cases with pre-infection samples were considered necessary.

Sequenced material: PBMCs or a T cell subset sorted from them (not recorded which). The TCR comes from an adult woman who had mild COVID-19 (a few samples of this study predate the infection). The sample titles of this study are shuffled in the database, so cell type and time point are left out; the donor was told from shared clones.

The nucleotide sequence reads as follows: TGTGCCAGCGGCAGGGGAATCGAAAAACTGTTTTTT. Its translation reads: CASGRGIEKLFF. Recombination connected TRBV12-3 or TRBV12-4 to TRBJ1-4; a tentative D match to TRBD1 spans 6 bases. The CDR3 covers 12 residues, taking in both the cysteine and the phenylalanine. Only the CDR3 portion is preserved as DNA: 36 bases, with reading frame beginning at the first base. Relative to germline, V is 8 bases shorter and J is 8 bases shorter, with 12 bases between their ends.